Below are 9 T cell receptor beta chains sequenced from a single sample in a study of lymphopenia after photon versus proton radiotherapy. This table comes from immunoSEQ multiplex PCR, and its TCRdb copy is limited to in-frame clones, with some not included. Among roughly 64,000 clones listed, approximately 86% were seen once. The specimen comprised peripheral blood, sampled from a patient treated with proton-based radiotherapy. The source of these receptors is a man older than 75 with esophageal cancer.

The CDR3 DNA is TGTGCCAGCAGTGACAGGGCTCGGGGACAAGAGACCCAGTACTTC. This sequence encodes CASSDRARGQETQYF. The rearrangement links TRBV2 to TRBJ2-5; D is perhaps TRBD1 or TRBD2 (5 bases each). V lost 3 bases, J lost 2 bases, and 13 bases lay in between. This CDR3 contains 15 residues. Germline lookup yields CDR1 SNHLY and CDR2 FYNNEI.

The chain uses TRBV18 and TRBJ2-7; D might be TRBD1 or TRBD2, each matching 5 bases. CDR3 length: 12 amino acids. Trimming removed 4 bases from V and 6 bases from J, with 10 bases in between. Germline assignment: CDR1 KGHSH and CDR2 LQKENI. This chain's CDR3 is CASSLSGTEQYF. CDR3 sequence (DNA): TGTGCCAGCTCACTCTCAGGGACCGAGCAGTACTTC.

Only a few counts were recorded for this clone. The identical CDR3 is also encoded by other nucleotide sequences in the sample. The rearrangement uses TRBV18 and TRBJ2-3; D is uncertain. The CDR3 is 13 amino acids. Germline V gene lookup returns CDR1 KGHSH and CDR2 LQKENI. Between the trimmed V and J ends, which lost 4 bases and 5 bases, there was a span of 10 bases. CDR3 coding DNA: TGTGCCAGCTCACGCGCAGGTGGAGATACGCAGTATTTT. Encoded protein: CASSRAGGDTQYF. Full variable domain (missing parts from reference TRBV18 and TRBJ2-3): NAGVMQNPRHLVRRRGQEARLRCSPMKGHSHVYWYRQLPEEGLKFMVYLQKENIIDESGMPKERFSAEFPKEGPSILRIQQVVRGDSAAYFCASSRAGGDTQYFGPGTRLTVL.

V and J are TRBV5-1 and TRBJ1-1; 7 bases line up with TRBD1. From germline, CDR1 is SGHRS and CDR2 YFSETQ. V was clipped by 5 bases and J by 6 bases; unmatched bases: 10. The CDR3 extends over 14 amino acids. The CDR3 region is CASRGEGAGAEAFF. CDR3 bases: TGCGCCAGCAGGGGCGAGGGGGCTGGCGCTGAAGCTTTCTTT.

Of note for this clone: The junction does not match germline at one end; this may be a read error. The V call is TRBV7-7, the J call TRBJ2-5; 11 nucleotides line up with TRBD2. CDR1 and CDR2 (germline): SSHAT, FNYEAQ (reference sequence). This CDR3 spans 14 amino acids. CDR3 DNA sequence: TGTGCTAGCAGCACTAGCGGGGGTTACGAGACCCAGTACTTC. Its protein is CASSTSGGYETQYF. Complete variable domain (other parts from reference TRBV7-7 and TRBJ2-5): GAGVSQSPRYKVTKRGQDVTLRCDPISSHATLYWYQQALGQGPEFLTYFNYEAQPDKSGLPSDRFSAERPEGSISTLTIQRTEQRDSAMYRCASSTSGGYETQYFGPGTRLLVL.

The chain recombines TRBV4-2 with TRBJ2-7; 7 positions agree with TRBD2. Germline V gives CDR1 LGHNA, CDR2 YNFKEQ. The CDR3 sequence is 16 residues long. Trimming removed 3 bases from V and 3 bases from J; junction bases left unmatched: 11. CDR3 sequence: CASSHVKGVAGYEQYF. The CDR3 DNA is TGTGCCAGCAGCCACGTCAAAGGAGTAGCGGGCTACGAGCAGTACTTC.

This CDR3 is CASSVVPGTYEQYF. CDR3 coding DNA: TGTGCCAGCAGCGTAGTCCCAGGAACCTACGAGCAGTACTTC. The chain recombines TRBV9 with TRBJ2-7; D is ambiguous. The germline V and J ends were trimmed by 0 bases and 2 bases, with 9 bases remaining between them. Germline loops: CDR1 SGDLS, CDR2 YYNGEE. This CDR3 has 14 amino acids.

This rearrangement joins TRBV15 to TRBJ2-6, with D possibly matching TRBD2 (6 bases). Trimming removed 0 bases at V and 2 bases at J, with 11 bases between. CDR1 is LNHNV and CDR2 is YYDKDF in the germline V gene (reference sequence). CDR3 length: 17 residues. The CDR3 loop reads CATSRDGWGAGANVLTF. As DNA, the CDR3 is TGTGCCACCAGCAGAGATGGATGGGGGGCTGGGGCCAACGTCCTGACTTTC.

This chain links TRBV11-3 with TRBJ2-5; 10 bases map to TRBD2. Germline CDR1 is SGHNT and CDR2 is YENEEA. The ends lost 5 bases at V and 5 bases at J; junction bases unmatched: 8. The CDR3 runs to 15 residues. CDR3 protein: CASSRSGGAWETQYF. CDR3 DNA: TGTGCCAGCAGCCGGAGCGGGGGGGCCTGGGAGACCCAGTACTTC.